This TCR beta chain was sequenced in a study of HIV-infected patients and healthy controls. Germline V gives CDR1 SEHNR, CDR2 FQNEAQ (reference sequence). V lost 9 bases and J lost 5, with 2 bases in between. The CDR3 length is 9 residues. The repertoire came from unfractionated whole blood and reflected all unsorted peripheral T cells. Study conclusions and caveats: CMV-associated CDR3s mostly grew nonsignificantly during therapy, while HIV-associated CDR3s declined significantly. Healthy controls shared more CDR3 sequences between individuals than HIV-infected patients did. MAIT alpha-chain CDR3s were frequent in healthy controls, depleted in HIV+. Only sixteen HIV-infected individuals were processed, a major limit on how widely findings apply.

This clonotype came up many times. The antigen remains unidentified. Reverse transcription used around 480 ng RNA and constant-region primers for alpha and beta. Using multiplexing indices, alpha and beta chain libraries were generated apart by chain-specific third strand synthesis. TCRdb used MiXCR to reprocess the 5' RACE reads, holding one entry per CDR3 protein. The sample contains 13,000 or so distinct CDR3 sequences, 7.5% to 10% of which appear only once. This receptor was identified in an adult in good health. The material sequenced was blood. This rearrangement joins TRBV7-9 to TRBJ2-1; D unclear. The CDR3 here is CASHNEQFF. CDR3 bases: TGTGCCAGTCACAATGAGCAGTTCTTC.